A selection of T cell receptor beta chains follows, all from one sample in a study of cytomegalovirus exposure and HLA in healthy donors. Clones were sequenced by immunoSEQ multiplex PCR, and TCRdb holds only the in-frame ones, with some missing. The sample carries 150,000 to 200,000 clones, approximately 80% recorded once. The sequencing sample was made of PBMCs. These receptors all stem from a male donor in good health and CMV-seropositive. CDR3s include the opening cysteine and the closing phenylalanine or tryptophan. Each record gives: CDR3 protein, CDR3 DNA, V gene, D gene, J gene, clone size. D genes are given only for firm matches. For some rows the clone size is stated as once, few or many, or as a class when expanded; others skip it.

CASTSTARGQENF	TGTGCCAGCACCTCAACCGCTAGGGGACAGGAAAATTTT	TRBV28	TRBD1	TRBJ1-3	-
CASLAGGYTF	TGCGCCAGCCTTGCCGGTGGCTACACCTTC	TRBV10-2	-	TRBJ1-2	few
CSVDSGDRATGELFF	TGCAGCGTTGATTCCGGGGACAGAGCCACCGGGGAGCTGTTTTTT	TRBV29-1	TRBD1	TRBJ2-2	-
CASRAMPYNSPLHF	TGTGCCAGCAGGGCCATGCCCTATAATTCACCCCTCCACTTT	TRBV28	-	TRBJ1-6	-
CASSSRDRFYSNQPQHF	TGTGCCAGCAGTTCTCGGGACAGATTTTATAGCAATCAGCCCCAGCATTTT	TRBV28	TRBD1	TRBJ1-5	-
CASSTQGFGSYGYTF	TGTGCCAGCAGCACACAGGGATTTGGTAGCTATGGCTACACCTTC	TRBV5-4	-	TRBJ1-2	-
CSSAPDRLSNQPQHF	TGTTCCAGCGCCCCTGACAGATTGAGCAATCAGCCCCAGCATTTT	TRBV7-9	-	TRBJ1-5	-
CASSRGQGLQPQHF	TGTGCCAGCAGCCGAGGACAGGGACTTCAGCCCCAGCATTTT	TRBV7-2	TRBD1	TRBJ1-5	-
CASSSHAGGRTEAFF	TGTGCCAGCAGCTCGCATGCAGGGGGTCGTACTGAAGCTTTCTTT	TRBV7-9	TRBD1	TRBJ1-1	-
CSVGGTGGSWNTEAFF	TGCAGCGTTGGGGGGACAGGGGGCAGTTGGAACACTGAAGCTTTCTTT	TRBV29-1	TRBD1	TRBJ1-1	-
CASSLVREQDTQYF	TGTGCCAGCAGCTTAGTACGGGAGCAGGATACGCAGTATTTT	TRBV7-9	-	TRBJ2-3	-
CAISESKQRSYEQYF	TGTGCCATCAGTGAGTCGAAACAGCGGTCATACGAGCAGTACTTC	TRBV10-3	-	TRBJ2-7	-
CATTMTGDPTGELFF	TGTGCCACTACAATGACCGGGGATCCCACCGGGGAGCTGTTTTTT	TRBV18	-	TRBJ2-2	-
CASSFRQGVYEQYF	TGTGCCAGCAGCTTTCGACAGGGGGTCTACGAACAGTACTTC	TRBV5-6	TRBD1	TRBJ2-5	-
CASSFLAGYGYTF	TGTGCCAGCAGTTTCCTGGCCGGGTATGGCTACACCTTC	TRBV28	-	TRBJ1-2	-
CASSLGTGRGQSTDTQYF	TGTGCCAGCAGTCTGGGGACCGGCAGGGGGCAGAGCACAGATACGCAGTATTTT	TRBV7-6	TRBD1	TRBJ2-3	-
CAWSVEGANNEQFF	TGTGCCTGGAGTGTGGAGGGGGCCAACAATGAGCAGTTCTTC	TRBV30	-	TRBJ2-1	once
CASSQYKRYTDTQYF	TGTGCCAGCAGCCAATATAAGCGGTACACAGATACGCAGTATTTT	TRBV14	-	TRBJ2-3	-
CASSEDRGRGKLFF	TGCGCCAGCAGTGAAGACAGGGGGCGCGGAAAACTGTTTTTT	TRBV10-1	TRBD1	TRBJ1-4	once
CASSPIRASGAGLASTDTQYF	TGTGCCAGCAGCCCCATTCGGGCTAGCGGGGCAGGACTAGCTAGCACAGATACGCAGTATTTT	TRBV7-8	TRBD2	TRBJ2-3	many
CASKRGGMRTDTQYF	TGTGCCAGCAAACGCGGGGGAATGAGAACAGATACGCAGTATTTT	TRBV28	TRBD2	TRBJ2-3	few
CATRDRGIYGYTF	TGTGCCACCAGGGACAGGGGTATTTATGGCTACACCTTC	TRBV19	TRBD1	TRBJ1-2	few
CASSRDRGDSPLHF	TGTGCCAGCTCCCGGGACAGGGGAGATTCACCCCTCCACTTT	TRBV18	TRBD1	TRBJ1-6	-
CASSQETSGSSPGELFF	TGTGCCAGCAGCCAAGAAACTAGCGGGAGTTCCCCCGGGGAGCTGTTTTTT	TRBV4-2	TRBD2	TRBJ2-2	-
CASSTSGEETQYF	TGTGCCAGCTCGACTAGCGGAGAAGAGACCCAGTACTTC	TRBV4-2	TRBD2	TRBJ2-5	-
CASGNRDHSGNTIYF	TGTGCCAGCGGAAACAGGGATCACTCTGGAAACACCATATATTTT	TRBV7-6	-	TRBJ1-3	few
CASKRPSYNEQFF	TGTGCCAGCAAGCGCCCCTCCTACAATGAGCAGTTCTTC	TRBV21-1	-	TRBJ2-1	few
CASLLAGSYEQYF	TGCGCCTCTCTACTAGCGGGATCCTACGAGCAGTACTTC	TRBV10-2	TRBD2	TRBJ2-7	few
CASSVDGDYGYTF	TGTGCCAGCAGCGTAGACGGGGACTATGGCTACACCTTC	TRBV9	-	TRBJ1-2	-
CSVQDRGNYGYTF	TGCAGCGTCCAAGACAGGGGCAACTATGGCTACACCTTC	TRBV29-1	TRBD1	TRBJ1-2	few
CASSRESSYNEQFF	TGTGCTAGCAGTCGGGAGAGCTCCTACAATGAGCAGTTCTTC	TRBV21-1	-	TRBJ2-1	-
CSGRGRNEQFF	TGCAGCGGACGAGGGCGTAATGAGCAGTTCTTC	TRBV29-1	-	TRBJ2-1	-
CASRAGLGRSGEQYF	TGTGCCAGCAGAGCTGGACTAGGGAGGAGCGGCGAGCAGTACTTC	TRBV6-1	TRBD2	TRBJ2-7	once
CASSQEAGLSTDTQYF	TGTGCCAGCAGCCAGGAGGCGGGACTTAGCACAGATACGCAGTATTTT	TRBV7-6	-	TRBJ2-3	-
CASGRTRGYTF	TGTGCCAGCGGGAGGACGAGGGGCTACACCTTC	TRBV27	-	TRBJ1-2	-
CASSSTGQGGNIQYF	TGTGCCAGCAGCTCCACCGGACAGGGGGGAAACATTCAGTACTTC	TRBV7-6	TRBD1	TRBJ2-4	-
CASRAGQTNYGYTF	TGTGCCAGCAGGGCTGGACAAACTAACTATGGCTACACCTTC	TRBV5-5	-	TRBJ1-2	-
CASRKRSTDTQYF	TGTGCCAGCAGAAAGAGAAGCACAGATACGCAGTATTTT	TRBV28	-	TRBJ2-3	-
CASSLTGGGAYNEQFF	TGTGCCAGCAGCCTCACGGGGGGCGGAGCTTACAATGAGCAGTTCTTC	TRBV27	-	TRBJ2-1	-
CASIQLGGYSNQPQHF	TGTGCCAGCATTCAACTAGGAGGATACAGCAATCAGCCCCAGCATTTT	TRBV6-6	-	TRBJ1-5	few
CASSLFRGHRTENIQYF	TGTGCCAGCAGCTTGTTCCGGGGACACCGGACTGAAAACATTCAGTACTTC	TRBV11-3	-	TRBJ2-4	-
CASSGQGNEQFF	TGTGCCAGCAGTGGACAGGGCAATGAGCAGTTCTTC	TRBV2	TRBD1	TRBJ2-1	-
CASSPRRGSPYEQYF	TGTGCCAGCAGCCCCCGTCGAGGGAGTCCCTACGAGCAGTACTTC	TRBV7-8	-	TRBJ2-7	-
CASSLGLAATDTQYF	TGTGCCAGCAGCTTGGGGCTAGCGGCAACAGATACGCAGTATTTT	TRBV5-8	TRBD2	TRBJ2-3	-
CASSNPSGGSGRGWSEQFF	TGTGCCAGCAGCAACCCCTCGGGGGGTAGCGGGAGGGGGTGGAGTGAGCAGTTCTTC	TRBV5-4	TRBD2	TRBJ2-1	once
CASSRDRGSLIRGYTF	TGTGCCAGCAGCCGGGACAGGGGAAGCCTTATTCGTGGCTACACCTTC	TRBV11-2	TRBD1	TRBJ1-2	-
CASSLPGASTEAFF	TGTGCCAGCAGCTTGCCAGGGGCGAGCACTGAAGCTTTCTTT	TRBV7-2	-	TRBJ1-1	-
CASSLGTLNTEAFF	TGTGCCAGCAGCTTGGGCACATTGAACACTGAAGCTTTCTTT	TRBV7-9	-	TRBJ1-1	many
CASSLGAFETQYF	TGTGCCAGCAGCTTGGGAGCCTTCGAGACCCAGTACTTC	TRBV5-8	-	TRBJ2-5	-
CASSFEGEGQYF	TGCGCCAGCAGTTTCGAGGGGGAAGGGCAGTATTTT	TRBV5-1	-	TRBJ2-3	-
CAIQGTTEAFF	TGTGCCATTCAGGGGACCACTGAAGCTTTCTTT	TRBV10-3	-	TRBJ1-1	few
CASSHPSGGTDTQYF	TGTGCCAGCAGCCACCCTAGCGGGGGCACAGATACGCAGTATTTT	TRBV9	TRBD2	TRBJ2-3	-
CASSLGRNQPQHF	TGCGCCAGCAGCTTAGGGAGAAATCAGCCCCAGCATTTT	TRBV5-1	-	TRBJ1-5	-
CASSEWTGSAYGYTF	TGTGCCAGCAGTGAGTGGACAGGGTCGGCCTATGGCTACACCTTC	TRBV6-1	TRBD1	TRBJ1-2	few
CASSYLAGAITDTQYF	TGTGCCAGCAGTTATTTAGCGGGAGCCATCACAGATACGCAGTATTTT	TRBV6-5	TRBD2	TRBJ2-3	few
CSVELYSSNTEAFF	TGCAGCGTTGAGCTCTACAGTTCGAACACTGAAGCTTTCTTT	TRBV29-1	-	TRBJ1-1	-
CASSVGDSYGYTF	TGTGCCAGCAGCGTAGGCGACAGCTATGGCTACACCTTC	TRBV9	-	TRBJ1-2	-
CAWSVQGPAEQYF	TGTGCCTGGAGTGTTCAGGGCCCAGCCGAGCAGTACTTC	TRBV30	-	TRBJ2-7	once
CASSRDGKETQYF	TGTGCCAGCTCCAGGGATGGAAAAGAGACCCAGTACTTC	TRBV9	-	TRBJ2-5	-
CASSLVISGLNNEQFF	TGTGCCAGCAGCTTAGTGATTAGCGGACTTAACAATGAGCAGTTCTTC	TRBV7-8	-	TRBJ2-1	-